This T cell receptor (beta chain) was obtained from a study of shared clonotypes between healthy human individuals. CD4+ cells underwent separation, giving CD45RA+ naive and CD45RA-negative memory subsets. Generated by immunoSEQ multiplex PCR, the TCRdb table keeps only in-frame clones and is missing some. The table includes over 1.4 million clones, roughly 96% detected once. This clone is a singleton in its sample. Its specificity is unknown. The junction had 3 bases not matched to a gene; V was cut back by 4 bases and J by 2 bases. CDR3 length: 14 amino acids. Looked up from germline, CDR1 is MNHEY and CDR2 is SMNVEV (reference sequence). Study conclusions and caveats: Naive CD4 clonotypes were shared across a handful of donors at roughly 5.3%. What naive subsets generally showed was a larger estimated richness than memory subsets showed. Non-shared clonotypes had lower generation probabilities than those shared by all four donors.

The source is a man aged 25-45 years in good health. The specimen sequenced was naive CD4+ T cells sorted from blood. Subset denoted: CD45RA+ positively selected. The J gene is TRBJ2-7, the V gene TRBV27, with 9 bases fitting TRBD2. The CDR3 DNA is TGTGCCAGCAGTTACCTAGCGGGAACCTACGAGCAGTACTTC. Translating it yields CASSYLAGTYEQYF.